A single sample is the source of the 27 T cell receptor beta chains below, sequenced in a study of control samples from healthy donors and cancer patients. Sequencing used immunoSEQ multiplex PCR; TCRdb keeps in-frame clones, though not all of them. The sample lists under 4,000 clones, approximately 80% occurring once. Specimen: formalin-fixed, paraffin-embedded tissue. The receptors come from a female donor with melanoma.

Here the CDR3 DNA reads TGTGCCAGCAATGGCGCAGGGGGTCCCAATGAGCAGTTCTTC. Its protein product is CASNGAGGPNEQFF. The J gene is TRBJ2-1, the V gene TRBV2; TRBD1 matches 7 bases. Germline assignment: CDR1 SNHLY and CDR2 FYNNEI. Trimming took 7 bases from V and 6 from J; bases not matched to a gene: 9. The CDR3 is 14 amino acids.

CDR3 loop: CASSQNSISTQYF. The CDR3 DNA is TGTGCCAGCAGCCAAAACTCCATTTCTACGCAGTATTTT. V and J are TRBV3-1 (or the pseudogene TRBV3-2) and TRBJ2-3; D is unresolved. The CDR3 has 13 residues. CDR1 and CDR2 (germline): LGHDT, YNNKEL (reference sequence). Trimming removed 2 bases from V and 8 bases from J, with 11 bases in between.

This chain connects TRBV5-6 to TRBJ1-1; TRBD1 matches at 8 bases. Germline assignment: CDR1 SGHDT and CDR2 YYEEEE. The CDR3 runs to 14 residues. V trimming: 4 bases; J trimming: 10 bases; junction bases outside the gene matches: 12. Here the CDR3 DNA reads TGTGCCAGCAGCCCGAGGGCCAGGGGGCAAGGAGCTTTCTTT. It is translated as CASSPRARGQGAFF.

The chain links TRBV19 to TRBJ1-1, with D perhaps TRBD1 (5 bases). CDR1 and CDR2 (germline): LNHDA, SQIVND (reference sequence). Trimming shortened V by 11 bases and J by 1 base, and 14 bases separated the two germline ends. The CDR3 is 13 residues long. Written as DNA, the CDR3 is TGTGCCGGCCGAGAGGGGTCGAACACTGAAGCTTTCTTT. Residues: CAGREGSNTEAFF.

The V call is TRBV24-1, the J call TRBJ2-3; tentatively, D is TRBD1 (6 bases). The V gene lost 5 bases and the J gene lost 2 bases, with 13 bases spanning the gap. CDR1 and CDR2 (germline): KGHDR, SFDVKD. This CDR3 is built from 15 residues. The chain's CDR3 is CATSVRGCHTDTQYF. CDR3 nucleotide sequence: TGTGCCACCAGTGTTAGGGGGTGCCACACAGATACGCAGTATTTT.

The V call is TRBV10-2, the J call TRBJ1-2; possible D gene TRBD1, 5 bases. The CDR3 runs to 15 residues. Trimming took 7 bases from V and 8 from J, leaving 23 bases between them. Germline V CDR1 and CDR2: WSHSY, SAAADI. CDR3 DNA: TGCGCCAGCAAGCCCGGGGGAGTGTTTGCAGGCGGCTACACCTTC. Protein sequence: CASKPGGVFAGGYTF.

This clone was counted only a few times. The chain is built from TRBV27 and TRBJ2-7; D may be TRBD1 (5 bases). Per germline, CDR1 MNHEY and CDR2 SMNVEV (reference sequence). Deletions cut 6 bases from V and 3 bases from J, with 12 bases between. This CDR3 is built from 13 residues. CDR3 nucleotide sequence: TGTGCCAGCAGCCTACAGGAAAACTACGAGCAGTACTTC. This codes for CASSLQENYEQYF.

This sequence joins TRBV7-2 and TRBJ1-4, with 9 bases fitting TRBD1. CDR1 is SGHTA and CDR2 is FQGNSA in the germline V gene. Trimming removed 5 bases from V and 7 bases from J; junction bases left unmatched: 11. There are 16 residues in the CDR3. This CDR3 reads CASSNPLTGGSEKLFF. The CDR3 DNA reads TGTGCCAGCAGCAACCCACTGACAGGGGGAAGTGAAAAACTGTTTTTT.

The rearrangement links TRBV27 to TRBJ2-5, with 9 bases that match TRBD2. Germline V gene lookup returns CDR1 MNHEY and CDR2 SMNVEV (reference sequence). V trimming: 5 bases; J trimming: 0 bases; junction bases outside the gene matches: 4. The CDR3 has 15 amino acids. CDR3 loop: CASSPLAGYQETQYF. The CDR3 DNA is TGTGCCAGCAGTCCTCTAGCGGGGTACCAAGAGACCCAGTACTTC.

CDR3 sequence (DNA): TGTGCCAGCAGTCTCCCAGGGGGCTATAATGAGCAGTTCTTC. This encodes CASSLPGGYNEQFF. The rearrangement links TRBV28 to TRBJ2-1; 8 positions match TRBD1. The CDR3 is 14 residues long. Looked up from germline, CDR1 is MDHEN and CDR2 is SYDVKM. Germline trimming cut 5 bases from V and 7 bases from J; bases unmatched to any gene: 7.

The genes are TRBV4-3 and TRBJ2-2; D is uncertain. The CDR3 has 15 residues. Germline V gene data show CDR1 as LGHNA and CDR2 as YSLEER. Trimming took 4 bases from V and 1 from J, leaving 10 bases between them. The CDR3 is CASSPRLKNTGELFF. In DNA, the CDR3 is TGCGCCAGCAGCCCAAGACTCAAGAACACCGGGGAGCTGTTTTTT.

The chain couples TRBV6-6 to TRBJ2-1; possibly TRBD2 for D (5 bases). Per the germline V gene, CDR1 is MNHNY and CDR2 is SVGAGI (reference sequence). The CDR3 length is 12 residues. The V end was cut by 4 bases, the J end by 14 bases, with 15 bases between. CDR3 sequence reads: CASSSLEVGKFF. The CDR3 bases are TGTGCCAGCAGTTCACTAGAAGTGGGCAAGTTCTTC.

CDR3 sequence: CASSLLLAGSQDTQYF. The CDR3 DNA follows: TGTGCCAGCAGCTTACTACTAGCGGGAAGTCAAGATACGCAGTATTTT. The genes are TRBV5-5 and TRBJ2-3; TRBD2 aligns across 10 bases. The trim removed 2 bases at V and 5 bases at J, leaving 8 bases unmatched. CDR1 SGHKS and CDR2 YYEKEE come from the germline V gene (reference sequence). The CDR3 contains 16 residues. Complete variable domain (other parts from reference TRBV5-5 and TRBJ2-3): DAGVTQSPTHLIKTRGQQVTLRCSPISGHKSVSWYQQVLGQGPQFIFQYYEKEERGRGNFPDRFSARQFPNYSSELNVNALLLGDSALYLCASSLLLAGSQDTQYFGPGTRLTVL.

V usage is TRBV18 and J usage is TRBJ2-1, with D possibly matching TRBD2 (5 bases). The V gene lost 6 bases and the J gene lost 4 bases, with 16 bases spanning the gap. Germline V gives CDR1 KGHSH, CDR2 LQKENI. CDR3 length: 15 amino acids. The chain's CDR3 is CASSPQHGGYNEQFF. CDR3 in DNA: TGTGCCAGCTCGCCTCAACATGGAGGTTACAATGAGCAGTTCTTC.

The CDR3 is CASSLVMGVSYEQYF. CDR3 nucleotide sequence: TGTGCCAGCAGCTTAGTCATGGGGGTCTCCTACGAGCAGTACTTC. This chain joins TRBV7-9 and TRBJ2-7; either TRBD1 or TRBD2 may fit D (5 bases each). The germline V gene encodes CDR1 SEHNR and CDR2 FQNEAQ (reference sequence). V was pared by 1 base and J by 0 bases, with 10 bases between. The CDR3 spans 15 residues.

The chain carries TRBV6-2 or TRBV6-3 and TRBJ1-2; D ambiguous. The CDR3 is 15 amino acids. Germline lookup yields CDR1 MNHEY and CDR2 SVGEGT. Deletions cut 5 bases from V and 0 bases from J, with 13 bases between. The CDR3 DNA is TGTGCCAGCAGTCACGGTGCAGCAGCTAACTATGGCTACACCTTC. It yields the protein CASSHGAAANYGYTF.

This chain joins TRBV7-2 and TRBJ2-5; D not certain. Germline V lookup: CDR1 SGHTA, CDR2 FQGNSA. There are 13 residues in the CDR3. Trimming took 1 base from V and 0 from J, leaving 3 bases between them. The CDR3 DNA is TGTGCCAGCAGCTTAGGGCACCAAGAGACCCAGTACTTC. This gives the protein CASSLGHQETQYF.

This clone occurred once. This chain uses TRBV19 with TRBJ1-6; D not resolved. Per the germline V gene, CDR1 is LNHDA and CDR2 is SQIVND (reference sequence). Trimming left V 2 bases short and J 9 bases short, with 11 bases between. This CDR3 has 14 residues. The CDR3 sequence is CASSIRSSASPLHF. The CDR3 DNA reads as TGTGCCAGTAGTATACGGAGTTCCGCTTCACCCCTCCACTTT.

The chain uses TRBV5-5 and TRBJ2-3; D gene ambiguous. Trimming shortened V by 6 bases and J by 9 bases, and 14 bases separated the two germline ends. Germline CDR1 is SGHKS and CDR2 is YYEKEE (reference sequence). This CDR3 contains 12 residues. CDR3: CASTVRPGTQYF. In DNA, the CDR3 is TGTGCCAGCACTGTACGACCGGGCACGCAGTATTTT.

The chain has TRBV7-2 and TRBJ2-1; D is possibly TRBD1 (5 bases). The V gene's germline CDR1 is SGHTA and CDR2 FQGNSA. The CDR3 is 16 amino acids. Trimming removed 1 base at V and 0 bases at J, with 10 bases between. Here the CDR3 reads CASSLGTPSSYNEQFF. The CDR3 DNA reads as TGTGCCAGCAGCTTAGGGACACCGAGCTCCTACAATGAGCAGTTCTTC. The whole variable domain, filled in from reference TRBV7-2 and TRBJ2-1, reads GAGVSQSPSNKVTEKGKDVELRCDPISGHTALYWYRQSLGQGLEFLIYFQGNSAPDKSGLPSDRFSAERTGGSVSTLTIQRTQQEDSAVYLCASSLGTPSSYNEQFFGPGTRLTVL.

The chain links TRBV7-3 to TRBJ2-2, with D unclear. V lost 4 bases to trimming and J lost 4 bases, with 10 bases between them. The CDR3 contains 14 residues. Germline CDR1 SGHTA, CDR2 FQGTGA. The CDR3 reads CASSSDSSTGELFF. The CDR3 DNA sequence: TGTGCCAGCAGCTCGGATAGCAGCACCGGGGAGCTGTTTTTT. Looking up the rest from reference TRBV7-3 and TRBJ2-2 gives the full variable domain: GAGVSQTPSNKVTEKGKYVELRCDPISGHTALYWYRQSLGQGPEFLIYFQGTGAADDSGLPNDRFFAVRPEGSVSTLKIQRTERGDSAVYLCASSSDSSTGELFFGEGSRLTVL.

The V gene is TRBV9, the J gene TRBJ2-2; D is uncertain. V lost 2 bases and J 5 bases, leaving 4 bases between the germline ends. This CDR3 contains 12 residues. The germline CDR1 and CDR2 sequences are SGDLS and YYNGEE. In nucleotides, the CDR3 is TGTGCCAGCAGCGTGGGTACCGGGGAGCTGTTTTTT. It translates to CASSVGTGELFF.

The chain carries TRBV2 and TRBJ1-2, with a weak D call TRBD1 (5 bases). V lost 8 bases, J lost 4 bases, and 20 bases lay in between. The germline V gene has CDR1 SNHLY and CDR2 FYNNEI. This CDR3 is built from 15 residues. DNA of the CDR3: TGTGCCAGCCAACTTGACCAGGGACTTGGCTATGGCTACACCTTC. This codes for CASQLDQGLGYGYTF.

The gene calls are TRBV7-2 and TRBJ1-1; D call uncertain. Germline values: CDR1 SGHTA, CDR2 FQGNSA. The V gene lost 3 bases and the J gene lost 3 bases, with 14 bases spanning the gap. CDR3 length equals 15 residues. DNA for the CDR3: TGTGCCAGCAGCTTCAGTGTTACGAGGTACACTGAAGCTTTCTTT. It is translated as CASSFSVTRYTEAFF.

To note about this clone: Other DNA sequences in the same sample also yield this CDR3. The genes are TRBV15 and TRBJ2-7; possibly TRBD1 for D (5 bases). The ends were cut back, 1 base at V and 3 bases at J, with 7 bases in the middle. The CDR3 spans 13 residues. Germline V lookup: CDR1 LNHNV, CDR2 YYDKDF (reference sequence). CDR3 region: CATSRVDSYEQYF. DNA of the CDR3: TGTGCCACCAGCAGAGTAGACAGCTACGAGCAGTACTTC.

CDR3 in DNA: TGCGCCAGCAGCCCGAAGAGAGGGGGGCCCCAGCATTTT. Encoded protein: CASSPKRGGPQHF. The chain links TRBV4-3 to TRBJ1-5; tentative D call: TRBD1 (6 bases). The CDR3 sequence is 13 residues long. Germline lookup yields CDR1 LGHNA and CDR2 YSLEER. Between the trimmed V and J ends, which lost 4 bases and 9 bases, there was a span of 13 bases.

In DNA, the CDR3 is TGTGCCAGCAGCCAAGTCTTGGGGACTAGCGGGAGGGCCGGAGGGACCCAGTACTTC. Encoded protein: CASSQVLGTSGRAGGTQYF. The genes are TRBV4-2 and TRBJ2-5, with 16 bases fitting TRBD2. In germline, CDR1 is LGHNA, CDR2 YNFKEQ. CDR3 length equals 19 residues. J lost 7 bases, V lost 1 base, and 12 bases had no gene match.